The text below deals with one T cell receptor (beta chain). No antigen is known for it. No base qualities exist here, and no much larger clone lies one base off it. In light of the paper, this sample's treatment or condition label describes: approximately 11-day PBMC culture with coronavirus spike peptide pools or control peptides (ViraFEST assay). The ViraFEST assay, used in the study, expanded antigen-specific T cells with peptide pools and then identified the expanded clonotypes through TCR sequencing. The positive SARS-CoV-2 PCR tests of the convalescent patients were dated from March to December 2020, before the Alpha, Beta and Delta variants emerged in the United States. PBMCs were cultured at roughly 1.8 million per well in IMDM supplemented with approximately 5% human AB serum and about 10 IU/ml IL-2, with about 9 ug/ml peptide pools added. On days 3 and 7, half of the culture medium was replaced with fresh IL-2-containing medium. Once the cells had been in culture for over nine days, the EasySep CD4+ T cell isolation kit was used to isolate CD4+ T cells by negative selection. Ficoll-Paque Plus gradient centrifugation was used to isolate PBMCs from whole blood, and the isolated PBMCs were then either used fresh or cryopreserved at -140C. In general, triplicate wells were set up for every culture condition.

The data belong to a study of vaccination and CD4 T cells after COVID-19 (dated by TCRdb to between 2021 and 2022). Some background on the complete study: Every convalescent patient had a positive nasal swab PCR test for SARS-CoV-2, with mild disease in several patients and severe disease in one. The convalescent cohort comprised six males and four females, including two Hispanic individuals, seven Caucasians, two Asians and one multiracial person. Participants received two doses of either the Pfizer-BioNTech BNT162b2 vaccine (n=8) or the Moderna mRNA-1273 vaccine (n=2). Post-COVID blood samples from convalescent patients were collected a median of 101 days after diagnosis, with a range of about 35 to 161 days. Post-vaccine blood samples were taken a median of about 70 days after the second vaccine dose, with a range of roughly 14 to 250 days. For stimulating the cultures, overlapping spike peptide pools were used, derived from SARS-CoV-2 as well as from the common cold coronaviruses HCoV-NL63, HCoV-OC43 and HCoV-229E. Control cultures used a CEFX viral epitope pool as positive control, an HIV-1 Nef peptide pool as negative control, or no peptide. In approximately ten COVID-19 convalescent patients and a handful of infection-naive healthy vaccine recipients, the spike-specific CD4+ TCR repertoire before mRNA vaccination was compared with the repertoire after mRNA vaccination. Broader findings and caveats from the paper: Among the post-vaccine SARS-CoV-2-reactive clones in convalescent patients, a median approximately 90% showed up only after vaccination, which suggests vaccine-specific priming. The median count of SARS-CoV-2-reactive clonotypes went up from under 25 after infection to 38 after vaccination, although the change was not significant. Of the vaccine-specific clones in convalescent patients, 304 of 307, or nearly all, reacted only to SARS-CoV-2 spike and did not cross-react with common cold coronaviruses. The number of convalescent patients in the study was relatively small, and the study did not examine early timepoints following natural infection.

The protocol used for the library was PCR. TCR sequencing of DNA from cultured CD4+ T cells used the Oncomine TCR Beta short-read assay at the Johns Hopkins FTIC core. The QIAamp micro DNA kit was used to extract genomic DNA from the cultured CD4+ T cells. Oncomine TCR Beta libraries from cultured CD4+ T cells were pooled using unique dual indexes and sequenced on an Illumina iSeq 100. Per the authors' processing: Non-productive sequences were filtered out, and CDR3s that did not start with C, did not end with F or W, or were shorter than 7 amino acids were discarded. The MANAFEST web application identified antigen-specific clonotypes by comparing peptide-stimulated wells against reference wells and other culture wells. For a clone to be called positive, the clone needed an FDR below 0.05, an odds ratio above 5, and a productive frequency above 0.1% in at least two of three replicate wells. A clonotype was classed as cross-reactive if the clonotype showed significant expansion both in SARS-CoV-2 spike wells and in at least one common cold coronavirus spike condition. CDR3 homology was assessed with Levenshtein distances (stringdist) and unrooted phylogenetic trees (ape) in R version 3.6.1. TCRdb reanalyzed the raw reads on its own, using fastp at Q25 for trimming and MiXCR for clone calling, and kept in-frame beta chains. Rows are unified per CDR3 protein, each entry keeping the most common DNA and genes. These V and J calls rely on TCRdb rather than the paper's analysis. The table for this sample lists around 8,200 distinct CDR3 sequences; about 32% of them were counted only once. The top ten constitute approximately 31% of the sample.

The germline V gene gives CDR1 as SGHAT and CDR2 as FQNNGV. Counted from cysteine to phenylalanine, this CDR3 has 17 amino acids. This entry keeps only the CDR3 DNA: 51 bases, framed from base 1. V is cut back by 5 bases and J by 4 bases, with 13 bases in the junction unmatched. The chain was built from TRBV11-2 and TRBJ2-1, with 8 bases aligning to TRBD2. The specimen sequenced was cultured CD4+ T cells from blood. The clonotype originates from a human donor with COVID-19. In nucleotide form, the sequence is TGTGCCAGCAGCCCCCTCGGGGGCGGGGGGAGTTACAATGAGCAGTTCTTC. Its translation reads: CASSPLGGGGSYNEQFF. With the portions outside the CDR3 filled from the reference TRBV11-2 and TRBJ2-1 genes, the complete variable region becomes EAGVAQSPRYKIIEKRQSVAFWCNPISGHATLYWYQQILGQGPKLLIQFQNNGVVDDSQLPKDRFSAERLKGVDSTLKIQPAKLEDSAVYLCASSPLGGGGSYNEQFFGPGTRLTVL.